This record looks at one TCR beta chain sequence and its context. CDR1 and CDR2 from the germline V gene are LGHNT and FRNRAP. Trimming took off 2 bases at V and 5 bases at J, with 10 bases between the two ends. This CDR3 has 14 amino acids. As handled by the study authors: Amplifying reference gene primers gave estimates of nucleated cell counts. Sequencing was performed with immunoSEQ multiplex PCR; in TCRdb, only in-frame clones are kept and a portion is missing. V and J calls and clone size are as listed in that table; D and trimming were resolved from the DNA. The data contain fewer than 300,000 clones, approximately 91% of them singletons. This sample is drawn from a study of blood T cell repertoires in COVID-19. For the study at large: Spain, Italy and the United States supplied samples that represented acute and convalescent COVID-19. T cells, B-cell-depleted T cells, or PBMCs supplied cDNA or gDNA.

The sequencing input was peripheral blood. The chain recombines TRBV12-5 with TRBJ2-1; a weak D match, TRBD1 (5 bases). The source is a man aged 18 to 30 with active or convalescent COVID-19. The CDR3 reads CASGLTQGDNEQFF. The DNA of the CDR3 is TGTGCTAGTGGTTTGACCCAGGGTGACAATGAGCAGTTCTTC.